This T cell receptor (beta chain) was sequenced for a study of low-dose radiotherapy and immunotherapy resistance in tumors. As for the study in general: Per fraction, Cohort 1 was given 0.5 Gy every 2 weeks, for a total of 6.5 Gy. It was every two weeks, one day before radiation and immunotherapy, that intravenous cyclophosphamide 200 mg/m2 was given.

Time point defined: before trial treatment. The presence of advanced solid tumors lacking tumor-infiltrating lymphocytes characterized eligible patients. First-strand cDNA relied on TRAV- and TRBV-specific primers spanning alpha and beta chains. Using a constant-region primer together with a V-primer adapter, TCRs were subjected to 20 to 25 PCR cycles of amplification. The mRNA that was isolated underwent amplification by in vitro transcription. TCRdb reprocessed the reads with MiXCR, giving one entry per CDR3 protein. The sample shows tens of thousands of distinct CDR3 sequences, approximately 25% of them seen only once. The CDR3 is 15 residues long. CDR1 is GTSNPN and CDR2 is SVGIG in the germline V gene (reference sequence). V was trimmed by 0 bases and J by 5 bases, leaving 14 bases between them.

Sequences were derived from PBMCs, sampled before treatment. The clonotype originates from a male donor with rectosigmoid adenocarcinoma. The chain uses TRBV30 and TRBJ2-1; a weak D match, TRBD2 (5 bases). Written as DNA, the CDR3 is TGTGCCTGGAGTGTCCTGAGCGGAAGAAACAATGAGCAGTTCTTC. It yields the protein CAWSVLSGRNNEQFF. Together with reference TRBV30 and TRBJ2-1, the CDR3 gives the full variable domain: SQTIHQWPATLVQPVGSPLSLECTVEGTSNPNLYWYRQAAGRGLQLLFYSVGIGQISSEVPQNLSASRPQDRQFILSSKKLLLSDSGFYLCAWSVLSGRNNEQFFGPGTRLTVL.